The entry below describes one TCR beta chain. The CDR3 has 17 residues. The V and J ends lost 3 bases and 0 bases, in that order; junction bases with no gene match: 3. Germline assignment: CDR1 SGHAT and CDR2 FQNNGV. This entry is derived from a study of shared clonotypes between healthy human individuals. The naive CD8 population came from CD45RO-negative cells selected for CCR7, without terminally differentiated effector memory CD45RA+ cells. Only in-frame clones appear in the TCRdb table, and some are missing; sequencing was by immunoSEQ multiplex PCR. The sample lists 2 million to 2.5 million clones; about 94% were seen once.

The clonotype originates from a man between 18 and 29 years old in good health. V gene TRBV11-2 combines with J gene TRBJ2-5; TRBD2 aligns across 14 bases. The sequencing input was naive CD8+ T cells sorted from blood. The chain's CDR3 is CASSLGLAGVYQETQYF. The CDR3 DNA reads TGTGCCAGCAGCTTGGGACTAGCGGGGGTCTACCAAGAGACCCAGTACTTC.